Detailed here is one T cell receptor (beta chain). This sample is drawn from a study of blood T cell repertoires in COVID-19. The table came from immunoSEQ multiplex PCR; TCRdb's copy has only in-frame clones and leaves some out. The sample lists about 60,000 clones, around 90% occurring once. The receptor's source is a man between 60 and 75 years old with acute or convalescent COVID-19. The sample comprised peripheral blood.

This CDR3 is CASSSSPGLGTLYQETQYF. The CDR3 DNA reads TGTGCCAGCAGTTCATCGCCAGGACTAGGGACCTTATACCAAGAGACCCAGTACTTC. V and J are TRBV28 and TRBJ2-5; 7 nucleotides line up with TRBD2. The CDR3 totals 19 residues. CDR1 MDHEN and CDR2 SYDVKM come from the germline V gene. V lost 4 bases, J lost 0 bases, and 17 bases stayed unmatched.